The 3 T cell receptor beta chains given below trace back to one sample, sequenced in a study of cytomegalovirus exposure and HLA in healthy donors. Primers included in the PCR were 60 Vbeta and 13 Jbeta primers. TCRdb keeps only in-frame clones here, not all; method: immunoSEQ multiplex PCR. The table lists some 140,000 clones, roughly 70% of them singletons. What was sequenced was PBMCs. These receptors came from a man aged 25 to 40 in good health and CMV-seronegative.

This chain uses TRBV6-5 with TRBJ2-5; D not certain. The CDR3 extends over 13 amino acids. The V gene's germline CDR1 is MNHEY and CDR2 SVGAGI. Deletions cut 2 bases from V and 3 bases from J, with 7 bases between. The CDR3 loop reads CASSYGQEETQYF. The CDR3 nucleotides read TGTGCCAGCAGTTACGGCCAGGAAGAGACCCAGTACTTC.

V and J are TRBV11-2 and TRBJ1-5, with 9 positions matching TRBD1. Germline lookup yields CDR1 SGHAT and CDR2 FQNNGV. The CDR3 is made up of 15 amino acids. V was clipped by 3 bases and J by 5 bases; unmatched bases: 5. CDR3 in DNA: TGTGCCAGCAGCTTGGACTGGACAGGGGATCAGCCCCAGCATTTT. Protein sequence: CASSLDWTGDQPQHF.

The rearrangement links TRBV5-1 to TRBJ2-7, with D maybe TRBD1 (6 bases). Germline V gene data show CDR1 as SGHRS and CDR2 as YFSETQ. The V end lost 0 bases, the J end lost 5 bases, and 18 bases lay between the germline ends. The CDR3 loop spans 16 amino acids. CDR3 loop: CASSLDLSGALDEQYF. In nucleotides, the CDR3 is TGCGCCAGCAGCTTGGATTTGTCAGGGGCGTTGGACGAGCAGTACTTC.